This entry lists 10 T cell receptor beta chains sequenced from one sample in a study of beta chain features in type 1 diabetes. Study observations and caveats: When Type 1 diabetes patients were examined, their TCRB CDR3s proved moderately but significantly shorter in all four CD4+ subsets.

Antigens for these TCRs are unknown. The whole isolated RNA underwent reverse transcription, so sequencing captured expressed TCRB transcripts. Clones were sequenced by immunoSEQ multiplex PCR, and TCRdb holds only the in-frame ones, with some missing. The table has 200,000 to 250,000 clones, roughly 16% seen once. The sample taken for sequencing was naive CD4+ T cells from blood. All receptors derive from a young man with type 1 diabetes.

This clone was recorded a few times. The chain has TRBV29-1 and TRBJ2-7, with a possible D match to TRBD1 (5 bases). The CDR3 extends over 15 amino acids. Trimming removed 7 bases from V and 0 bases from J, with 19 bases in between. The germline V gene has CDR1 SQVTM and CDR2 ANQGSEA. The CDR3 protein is CSGRPRVGNSYEQYF. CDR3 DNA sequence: TGCAGCGGTCGACCCAGGGTAGGAAACTCCTACGAGCAGTACTTC.

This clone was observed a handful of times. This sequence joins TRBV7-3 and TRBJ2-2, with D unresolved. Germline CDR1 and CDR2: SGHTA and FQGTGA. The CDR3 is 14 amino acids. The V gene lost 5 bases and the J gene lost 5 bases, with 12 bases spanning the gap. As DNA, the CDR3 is TGTGCCAGCAGCCCCCCAGTGGCAACCGGGGAGCTGTTTTTT. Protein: CASSPPVATGELFF.

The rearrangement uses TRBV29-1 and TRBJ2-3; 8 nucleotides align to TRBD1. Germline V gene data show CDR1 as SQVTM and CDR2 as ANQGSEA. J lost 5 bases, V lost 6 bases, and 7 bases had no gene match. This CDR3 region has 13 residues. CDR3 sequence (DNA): TGCAGCGTGAAGACAGGGGTCATAGATACGCAGTATTTT. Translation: CSVKTGVIDTQYF.

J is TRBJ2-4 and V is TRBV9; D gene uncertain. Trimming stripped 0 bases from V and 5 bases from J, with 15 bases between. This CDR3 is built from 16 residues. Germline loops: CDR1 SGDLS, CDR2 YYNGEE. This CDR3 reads CASSVGGDQDQNIQYF. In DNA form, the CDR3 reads TGTGCCAGCAGCGTAGGAGGAGATCAAGACCAAAACATTCAGTACTTC. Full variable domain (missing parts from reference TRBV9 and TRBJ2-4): DSGVTQTPKHLITATGQRVTLRCSPRSGDLSVYWYQQSLDQGLQFLIQYYNGEERAKGNILERFSAQQFPDLHSELNLSSLELGDSALYFCASSVGGDQDQNIQYFGAGTRLSVL.

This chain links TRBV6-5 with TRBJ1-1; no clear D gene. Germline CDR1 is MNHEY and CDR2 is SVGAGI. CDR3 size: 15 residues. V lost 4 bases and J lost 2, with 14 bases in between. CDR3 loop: CASSSARPINTEAFF. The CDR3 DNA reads TGTGCCAGCAGTTCAGCACGGCCAATTAACACTGAAGCTTTCTTT.

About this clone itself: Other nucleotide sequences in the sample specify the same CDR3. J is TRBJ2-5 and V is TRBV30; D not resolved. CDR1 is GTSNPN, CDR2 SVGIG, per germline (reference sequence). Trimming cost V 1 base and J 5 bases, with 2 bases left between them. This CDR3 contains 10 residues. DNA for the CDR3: TGTGCCTGGAGTGCCGAGACCCAGTACTTC. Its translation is CAWSAETQYF.

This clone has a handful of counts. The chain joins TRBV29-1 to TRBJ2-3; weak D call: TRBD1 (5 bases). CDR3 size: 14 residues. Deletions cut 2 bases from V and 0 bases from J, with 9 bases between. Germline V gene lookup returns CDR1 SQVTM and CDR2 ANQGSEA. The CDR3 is CSVEPQGSTDTQYF. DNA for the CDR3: TGCAGCGTTGAACCGCAGGGTAGCACAGATACGCAGTATTTT.

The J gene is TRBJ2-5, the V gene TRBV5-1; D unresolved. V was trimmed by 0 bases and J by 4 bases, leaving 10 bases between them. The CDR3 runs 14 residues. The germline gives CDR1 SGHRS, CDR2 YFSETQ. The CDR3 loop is CASSLEVARETQYF. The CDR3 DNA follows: TGCGCCAGCAGCTTGGAGGTAGCCCGAGAGACCCAGTACTTC. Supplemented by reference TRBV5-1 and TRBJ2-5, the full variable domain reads KAGVTQTPRYLIKTRGQQVTLSCSPISGHRSVSWYQQTPGQGLQFLFEYFSETQRNKGNFPGRFSGRQFSNSRSEMNVSTLELGDSALYLCASSLEVARETQYFGPGTRLLVL.

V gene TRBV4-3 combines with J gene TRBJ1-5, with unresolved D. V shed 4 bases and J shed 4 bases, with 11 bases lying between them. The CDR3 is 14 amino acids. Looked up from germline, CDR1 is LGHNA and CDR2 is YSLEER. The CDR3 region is CASSPERANQPQHF. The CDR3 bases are TGCGCCAGCAGCCCCGAGCGGGCGAATCAGCCCCAGCATTTT.

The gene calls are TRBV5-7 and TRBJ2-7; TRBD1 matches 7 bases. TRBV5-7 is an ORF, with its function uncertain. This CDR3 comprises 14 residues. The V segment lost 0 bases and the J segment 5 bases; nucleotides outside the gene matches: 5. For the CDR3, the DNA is TGTGCCAGCAGCTTGGCGACAGGGTTTCACGAGCAGTACTTC. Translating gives CASSLATGFHEQYF.